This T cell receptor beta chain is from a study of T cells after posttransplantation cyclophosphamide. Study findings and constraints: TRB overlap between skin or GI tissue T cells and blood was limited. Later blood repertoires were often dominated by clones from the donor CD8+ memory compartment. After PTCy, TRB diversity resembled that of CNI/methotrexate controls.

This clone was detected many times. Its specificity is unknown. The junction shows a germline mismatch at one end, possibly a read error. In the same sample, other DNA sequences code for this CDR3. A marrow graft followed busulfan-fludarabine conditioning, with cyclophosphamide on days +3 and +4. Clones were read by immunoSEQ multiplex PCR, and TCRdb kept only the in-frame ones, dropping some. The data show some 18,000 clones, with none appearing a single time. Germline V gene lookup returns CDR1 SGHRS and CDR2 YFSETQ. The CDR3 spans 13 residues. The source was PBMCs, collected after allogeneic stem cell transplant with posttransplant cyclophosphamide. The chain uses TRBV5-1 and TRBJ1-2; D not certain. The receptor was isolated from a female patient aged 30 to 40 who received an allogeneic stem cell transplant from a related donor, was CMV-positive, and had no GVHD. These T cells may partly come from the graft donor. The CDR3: CASSEGENYGYTF. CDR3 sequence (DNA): TGCGCCAGCAGCGAGGGAGAGAACTATGGCTACACCTTT.